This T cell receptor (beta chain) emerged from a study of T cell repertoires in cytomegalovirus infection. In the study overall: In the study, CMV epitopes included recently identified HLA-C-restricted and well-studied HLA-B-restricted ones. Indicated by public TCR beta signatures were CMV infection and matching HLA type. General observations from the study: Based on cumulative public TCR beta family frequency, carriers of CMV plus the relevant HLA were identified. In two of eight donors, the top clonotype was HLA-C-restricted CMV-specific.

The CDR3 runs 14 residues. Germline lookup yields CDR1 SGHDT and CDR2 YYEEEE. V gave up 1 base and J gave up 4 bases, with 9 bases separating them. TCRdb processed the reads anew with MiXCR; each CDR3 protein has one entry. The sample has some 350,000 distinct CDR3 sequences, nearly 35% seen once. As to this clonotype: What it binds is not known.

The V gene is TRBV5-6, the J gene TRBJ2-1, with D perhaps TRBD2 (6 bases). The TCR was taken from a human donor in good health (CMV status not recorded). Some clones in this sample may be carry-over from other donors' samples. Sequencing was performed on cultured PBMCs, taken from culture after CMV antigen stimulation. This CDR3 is CASSLQGLYNEQFF. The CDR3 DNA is TGTGCCAGCAGCTTGCAGGGACTGTACAATGAGCAGTTCTTC.